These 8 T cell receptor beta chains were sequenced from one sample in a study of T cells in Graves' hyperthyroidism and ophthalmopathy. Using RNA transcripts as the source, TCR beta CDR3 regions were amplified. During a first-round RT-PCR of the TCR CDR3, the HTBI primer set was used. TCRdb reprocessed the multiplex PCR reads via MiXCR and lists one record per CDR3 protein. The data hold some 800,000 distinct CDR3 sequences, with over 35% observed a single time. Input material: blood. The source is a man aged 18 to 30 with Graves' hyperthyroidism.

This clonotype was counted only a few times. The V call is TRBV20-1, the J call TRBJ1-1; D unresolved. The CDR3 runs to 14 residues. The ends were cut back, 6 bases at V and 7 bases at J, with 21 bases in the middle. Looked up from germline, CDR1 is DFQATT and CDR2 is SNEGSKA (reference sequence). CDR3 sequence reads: CSAPRRLVGVEAFF. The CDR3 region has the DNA TGCAGTGCCCCCCGTCGGCTCGTCGGTGTTGAAGCTTTCTTT.

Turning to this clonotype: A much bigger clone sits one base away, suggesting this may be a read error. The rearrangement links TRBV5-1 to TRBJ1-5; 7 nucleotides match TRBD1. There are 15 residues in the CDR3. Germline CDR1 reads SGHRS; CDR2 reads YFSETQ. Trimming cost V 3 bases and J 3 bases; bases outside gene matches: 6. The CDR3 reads CASSSEGATNQPQHF. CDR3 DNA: TGCGCCAGCAGCTCCGAGGGGGCGACCAATCAGCCCCAGCATTTT. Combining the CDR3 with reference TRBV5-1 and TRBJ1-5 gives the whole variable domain KAGVTQTPRYLIKTRGQQVTLSCSPISGHRSVSWYQQTPGQGLQFLFEYFSETQRNKGNFPGRFSGRQFSNSRSEMNVSTLELGDSALYLCASSSEGATNQPQHFGDGTRLSIL.

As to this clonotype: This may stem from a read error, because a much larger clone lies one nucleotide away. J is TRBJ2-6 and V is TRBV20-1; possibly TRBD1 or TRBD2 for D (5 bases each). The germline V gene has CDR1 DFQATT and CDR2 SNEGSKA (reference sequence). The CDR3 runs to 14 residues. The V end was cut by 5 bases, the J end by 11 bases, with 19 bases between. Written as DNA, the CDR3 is TGCAGTGCTGGGGACCCCACTCAGTTGCACGTCCTGACTTTC. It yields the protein CSAGDPTQLHVLTF.

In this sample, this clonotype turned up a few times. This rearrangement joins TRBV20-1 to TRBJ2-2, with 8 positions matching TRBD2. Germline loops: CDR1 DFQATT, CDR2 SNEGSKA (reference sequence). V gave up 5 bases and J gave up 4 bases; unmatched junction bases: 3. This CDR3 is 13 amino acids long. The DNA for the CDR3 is TGCAGTGCTCGGGAGGGAGGCACCGGGGAGCTGTTTTTT. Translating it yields CSAREGGTGELFF.

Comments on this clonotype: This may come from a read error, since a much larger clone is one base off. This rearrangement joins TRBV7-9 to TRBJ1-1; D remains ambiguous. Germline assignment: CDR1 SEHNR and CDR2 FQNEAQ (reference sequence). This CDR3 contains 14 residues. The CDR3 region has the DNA TGTGCCTGCAGCTTAGCGGCCCTCAACACTGAAGCTTTCTTT. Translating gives CACSLAALNTEAFF. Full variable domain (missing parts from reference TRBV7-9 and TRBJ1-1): DTGVSQNPRHKITKRGQNVTFRCDPISEHNRLYWYRQTLGQGPEFLTYFQNEAQLEKSRLLSDRFSAERPKGSFSTLEIQRTEQGDSAMYLCACSLAALNTEAFFGQGTRLTVV.

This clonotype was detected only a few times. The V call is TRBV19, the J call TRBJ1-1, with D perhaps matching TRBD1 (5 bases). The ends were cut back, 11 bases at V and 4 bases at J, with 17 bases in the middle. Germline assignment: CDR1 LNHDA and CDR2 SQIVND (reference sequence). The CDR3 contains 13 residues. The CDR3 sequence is CASRWGAGTEAFF. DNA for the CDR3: TGTGCCTCCCGATGGGGCGCGGGCACTGAAGCTTTCTTT.

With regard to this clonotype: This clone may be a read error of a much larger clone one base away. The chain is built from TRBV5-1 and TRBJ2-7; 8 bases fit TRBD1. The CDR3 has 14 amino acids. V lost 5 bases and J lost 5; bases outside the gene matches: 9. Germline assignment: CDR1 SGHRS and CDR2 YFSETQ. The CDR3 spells CASRPRTGRNEQYF. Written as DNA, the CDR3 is TGCGCCAGCAGGCCTAGGACAGGGAGGAACGAGCAGTACTTC.

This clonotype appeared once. This CDR3 reads CASSLGGAISNTEAFF. CDR3 nucleotide sequence: TGTGCCAGCAGCTTAGGAGGGGCCATATCTAACACTGAAGCTTTCTTT. The genes are TRBV14 and TRBJ1-1; tentatively, D is TRBD1 (5 bases). The germline CDR1 and CDR2 sequences are SGHDN and FVKESK. The CDR3 extends over 16 amino acids. V lost 5 bases and J 2 bases, leaving 18 bases between the germline ends. Using reference TRBV14 and TRBJ1-1 for the parts outside the CDR3, the full variable domain is EAGVTQFPSHSVIEKGQTVTLRCDPISGHDNLYWYRRVMGKEIKFLLHFVKESKQDESGMPNNRFLAERTGGTYSTLKVQPAELEDSGVYFCASSLGGAISNTEAFFGQGTRLTVV.